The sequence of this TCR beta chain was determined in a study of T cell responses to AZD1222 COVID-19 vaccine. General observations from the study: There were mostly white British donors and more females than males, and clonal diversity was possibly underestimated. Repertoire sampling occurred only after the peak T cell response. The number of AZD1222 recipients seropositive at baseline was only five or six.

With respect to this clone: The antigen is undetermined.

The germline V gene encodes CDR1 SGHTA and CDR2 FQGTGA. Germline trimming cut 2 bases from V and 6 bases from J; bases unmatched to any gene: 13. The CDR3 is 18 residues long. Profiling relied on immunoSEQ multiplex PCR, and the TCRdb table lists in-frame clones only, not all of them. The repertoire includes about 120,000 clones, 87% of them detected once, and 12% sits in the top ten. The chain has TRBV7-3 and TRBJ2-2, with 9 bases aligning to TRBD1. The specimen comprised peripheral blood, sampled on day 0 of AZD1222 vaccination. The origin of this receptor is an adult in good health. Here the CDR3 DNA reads TGTGCCAGCAGCTTAGGAACAGGGGGCGCACTCGGGGCCGGGGAGCTGTTTTTT. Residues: CASSLGTGGALGAGELFF.